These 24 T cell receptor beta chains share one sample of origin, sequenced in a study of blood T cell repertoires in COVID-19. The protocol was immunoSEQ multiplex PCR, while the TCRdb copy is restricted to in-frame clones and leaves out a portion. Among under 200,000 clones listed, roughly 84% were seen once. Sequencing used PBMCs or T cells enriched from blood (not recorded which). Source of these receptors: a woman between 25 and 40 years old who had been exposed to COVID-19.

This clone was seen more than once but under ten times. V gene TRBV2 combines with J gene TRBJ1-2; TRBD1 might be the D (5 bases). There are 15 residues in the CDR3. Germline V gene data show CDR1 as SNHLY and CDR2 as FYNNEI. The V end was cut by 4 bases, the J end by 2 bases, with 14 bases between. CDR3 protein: CASSGQSGTNYGYTF. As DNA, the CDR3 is TGTGCCAGCAGTGGACAGTCTGGCACGAACTATGGCTACACCTTC. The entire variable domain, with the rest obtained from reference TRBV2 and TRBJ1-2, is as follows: EPEVTQTPSHQVTQMGQEVILRCVPISNHLYFYWYRQILGQKVEFLVSFYNNEISEKSEIFDDQFSVERPDGSNFTLKIRSTKLEDSAMYFCASSGQSGTNYGYTFGSGTRLTVV.

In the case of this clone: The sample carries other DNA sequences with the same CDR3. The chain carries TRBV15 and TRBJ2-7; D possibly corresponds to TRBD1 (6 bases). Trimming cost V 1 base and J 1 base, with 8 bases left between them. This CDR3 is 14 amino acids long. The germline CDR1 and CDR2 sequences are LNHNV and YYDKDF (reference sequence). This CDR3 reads CATSRGGGSYEQYF. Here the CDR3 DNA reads TGTGCCACCAGCAGAGGAGGGGGTTCCTACGAGCAGTACTTC.

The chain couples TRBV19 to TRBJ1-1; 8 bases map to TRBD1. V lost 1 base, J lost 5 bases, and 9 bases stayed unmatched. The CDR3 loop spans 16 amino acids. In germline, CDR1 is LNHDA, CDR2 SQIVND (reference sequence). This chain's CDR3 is CASSIVAGGANTEAFF. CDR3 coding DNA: TGTGCCAGTAGTATAGTTGCAGGGGGCGCGAATACTGAAGCTTTCTTT.

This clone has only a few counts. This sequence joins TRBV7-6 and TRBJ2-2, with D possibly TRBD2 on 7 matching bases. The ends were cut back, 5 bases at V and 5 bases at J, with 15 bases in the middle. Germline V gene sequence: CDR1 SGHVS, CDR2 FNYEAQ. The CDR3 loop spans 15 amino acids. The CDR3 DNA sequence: TGTGCCAGCAGCCCCGGGGGGCGCGTTACCGGGGAGCTGTTTTTT. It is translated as CASSPGGRVTGELFF.

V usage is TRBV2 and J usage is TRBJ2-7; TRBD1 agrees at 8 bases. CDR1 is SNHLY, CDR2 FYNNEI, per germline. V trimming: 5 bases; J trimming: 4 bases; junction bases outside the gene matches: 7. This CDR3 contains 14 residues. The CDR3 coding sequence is TGTGCCAGCAGTCAGTCAGGGGGCCGGTACGAGCAGTACTTC. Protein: CASSQSGGRYEQYF.

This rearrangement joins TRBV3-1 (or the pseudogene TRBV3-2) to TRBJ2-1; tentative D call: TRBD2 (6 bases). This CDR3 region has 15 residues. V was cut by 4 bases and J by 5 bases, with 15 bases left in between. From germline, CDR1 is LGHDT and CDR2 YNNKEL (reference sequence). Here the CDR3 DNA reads TGTGCCAGCAGCCCGCGACTAGAAACCCACAATGAGCAGTTCTTC. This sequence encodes CASSPRLETHNEQFF.

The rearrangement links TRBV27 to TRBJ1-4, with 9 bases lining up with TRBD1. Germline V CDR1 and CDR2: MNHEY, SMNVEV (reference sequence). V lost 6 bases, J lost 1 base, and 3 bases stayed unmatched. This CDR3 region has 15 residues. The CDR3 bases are TGTGCCAGCAGCGGGACAGGGCGAACTAATGAAAAACTGTTTTTT. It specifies CASSGTGRTNEKLFF.

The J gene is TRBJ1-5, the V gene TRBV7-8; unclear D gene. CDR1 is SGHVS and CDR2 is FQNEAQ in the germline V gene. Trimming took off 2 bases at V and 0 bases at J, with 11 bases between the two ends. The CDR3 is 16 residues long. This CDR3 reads CASSLKEIYSNQPQHF. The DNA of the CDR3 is TGTGCCAGCAGCTTAAAAGAGATTTATAGCAATCAGCCCCAGCATTTT.

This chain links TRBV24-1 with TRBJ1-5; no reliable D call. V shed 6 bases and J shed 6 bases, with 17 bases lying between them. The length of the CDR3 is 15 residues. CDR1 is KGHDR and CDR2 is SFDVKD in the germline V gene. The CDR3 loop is CATSSGSDSGQPQHF. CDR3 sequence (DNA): TGTGCCACCAGTTCGGGGTCCGATAGCGGTCAGCCCCAGCATTTT.

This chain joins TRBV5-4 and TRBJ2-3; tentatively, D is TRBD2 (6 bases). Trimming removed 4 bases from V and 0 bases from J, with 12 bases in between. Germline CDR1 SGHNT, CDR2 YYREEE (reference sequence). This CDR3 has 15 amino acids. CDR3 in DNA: TGTGCCAGCAGCCACCGGGGGTCTAGCACAGATACGCAGTATTTT. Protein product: CASSHRGSSTDTQYF. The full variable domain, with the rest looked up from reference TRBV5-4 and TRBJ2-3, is ETGVTQSPTHLIKTRGQQVTLRCSSQSGHNTVSWYQQALGQGPQFIFQYYREEENGRGNFPPRFSGLQFPNYSSELNVNALELDDSALYLCASSHRGSSTDTQYFGPGTRLTVL.

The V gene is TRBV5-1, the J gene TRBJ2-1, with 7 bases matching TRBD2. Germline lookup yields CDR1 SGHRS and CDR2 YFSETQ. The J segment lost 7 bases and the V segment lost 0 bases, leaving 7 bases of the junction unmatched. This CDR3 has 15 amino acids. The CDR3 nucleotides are TGCGCCAGCAGCTTGGGGGACTACGATAGGAATGAGCAGTTCTTC. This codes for CASSLGDYDRNEQFF.

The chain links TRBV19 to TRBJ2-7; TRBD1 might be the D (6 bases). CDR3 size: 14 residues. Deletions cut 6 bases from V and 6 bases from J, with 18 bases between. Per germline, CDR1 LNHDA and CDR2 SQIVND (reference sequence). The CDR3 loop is CASSRGTTGTEQYF. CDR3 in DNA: TGTGCCAGTAGCAGAGGGACAACTGGGACCGAGCAGTACTTC.

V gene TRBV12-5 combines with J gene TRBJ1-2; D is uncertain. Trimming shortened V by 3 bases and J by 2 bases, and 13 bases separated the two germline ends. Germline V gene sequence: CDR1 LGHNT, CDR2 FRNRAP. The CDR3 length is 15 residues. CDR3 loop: CASGFFFRSNYGYTF. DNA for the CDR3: TGTGCTAGTGGTTTCTTCTTCCGGTCCAACTATGGCTACACCTTC. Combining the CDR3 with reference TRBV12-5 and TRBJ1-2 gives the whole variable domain DARVTQTPRHKVTEMGQEVTMRCQPILGHNTVFWYRQTMMQGLELLAYFRNRAPLDDSGMPKDRFSAEMPDATLATLKIQPSEPRDSAVYFCASGFFFRSNYGYTFGSGTRLTVV.

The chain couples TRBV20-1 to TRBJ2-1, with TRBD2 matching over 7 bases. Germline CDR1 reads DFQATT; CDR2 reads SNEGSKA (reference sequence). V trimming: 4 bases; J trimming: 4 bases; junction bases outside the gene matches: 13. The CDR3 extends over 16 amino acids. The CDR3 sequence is CSATETTSFEYNEQFF. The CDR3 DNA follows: TGCAGTGCTACTGAAACGACTAGCTTTGAGTACAATGAGCAGTTCTTC.

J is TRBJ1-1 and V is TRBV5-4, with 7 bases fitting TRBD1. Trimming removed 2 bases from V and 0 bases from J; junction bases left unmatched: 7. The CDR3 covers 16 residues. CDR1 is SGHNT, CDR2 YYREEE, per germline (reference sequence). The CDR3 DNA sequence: TGTGCCAGCAGCTTTGGGGGACAGTCCATGAACACTGAAGCTTTCTTT. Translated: CASSFGGQSMNTEAFF. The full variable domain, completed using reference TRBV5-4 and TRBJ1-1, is ETGVTQSPTHLIKTRGQQVTLRCSSQSGHNTVSWYQQALGQGPQFIFQYYREEENGRGNFPPRFSGLQFPNYSSELNVNALELDDSALYLCASSFGGQSMNTEAFFGQGTRLTVV.

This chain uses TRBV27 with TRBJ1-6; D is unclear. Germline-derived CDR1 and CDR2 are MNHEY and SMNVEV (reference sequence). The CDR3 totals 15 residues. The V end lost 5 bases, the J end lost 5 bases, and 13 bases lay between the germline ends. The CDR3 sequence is CASSRKGDNNSPLHF. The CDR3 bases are TGTGCCAGCAGTAGAAAAGGAGATAATAATTCACCCCTCCACTTT.

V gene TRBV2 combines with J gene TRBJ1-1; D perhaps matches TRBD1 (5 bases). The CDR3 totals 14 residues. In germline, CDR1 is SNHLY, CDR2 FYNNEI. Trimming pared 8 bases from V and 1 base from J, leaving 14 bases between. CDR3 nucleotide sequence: TGTGCCAGCGCGCTCCGACAGAGGAACACTGAAGCTTTCTTT. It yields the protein CASALRQRNTEAFF.

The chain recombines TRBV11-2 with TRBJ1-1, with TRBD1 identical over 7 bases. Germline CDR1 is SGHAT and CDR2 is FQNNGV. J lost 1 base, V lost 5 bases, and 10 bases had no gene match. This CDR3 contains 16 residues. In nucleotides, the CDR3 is TGTGCCAGCAGCGCAGCGAGACAGGGCCCGAACACTGAAGCTTTCTTT. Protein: CASSAARQGPNTEAFF. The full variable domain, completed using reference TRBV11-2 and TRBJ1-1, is EAGVAQSPRYKIIEKRQSVAFWCNPISGHATLYWYQQILGQGPKLLIQFQNNGVVDDSQLPKDRFSAERLKGVDSTLKIQPAKLEDSAVYLCASSAARQGPNTEAFFGQGTRLTVV.

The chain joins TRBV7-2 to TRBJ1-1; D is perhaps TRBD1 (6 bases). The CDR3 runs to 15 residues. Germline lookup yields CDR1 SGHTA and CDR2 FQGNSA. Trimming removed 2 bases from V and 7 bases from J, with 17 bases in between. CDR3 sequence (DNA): TGTGCCAGCAGCTTATGGACAGACCTGAAGGGTGAAGCTTTCTTT. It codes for CASSLWTDLKGEAFF.

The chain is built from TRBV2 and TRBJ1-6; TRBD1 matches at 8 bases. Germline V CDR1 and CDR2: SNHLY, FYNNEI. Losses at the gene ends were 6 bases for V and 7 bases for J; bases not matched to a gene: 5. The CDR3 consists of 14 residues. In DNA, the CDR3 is TGTGCCAGCAGAGAGGGACAGGCCAATTCACCCCTCCACTTT. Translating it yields CASREGQANSPLHF.

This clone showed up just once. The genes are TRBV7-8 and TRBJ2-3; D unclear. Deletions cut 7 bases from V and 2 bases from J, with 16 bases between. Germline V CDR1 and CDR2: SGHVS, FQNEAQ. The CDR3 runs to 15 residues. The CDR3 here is CASTLSSANTDTQYF. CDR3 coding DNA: TGTGCCAGCACCCTTAGTTCTGCGAACACAGATACGCAGTATTTT.

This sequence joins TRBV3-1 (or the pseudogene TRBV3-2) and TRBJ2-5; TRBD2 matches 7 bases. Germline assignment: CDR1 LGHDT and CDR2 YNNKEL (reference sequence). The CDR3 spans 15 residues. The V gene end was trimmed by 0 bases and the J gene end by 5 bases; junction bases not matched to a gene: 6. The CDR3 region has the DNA TGTGCCAGCAGCCAAGATGGGGGGGGTTGGGAGACCCAGTACTTC. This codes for CASSQDGGGWETQYF.

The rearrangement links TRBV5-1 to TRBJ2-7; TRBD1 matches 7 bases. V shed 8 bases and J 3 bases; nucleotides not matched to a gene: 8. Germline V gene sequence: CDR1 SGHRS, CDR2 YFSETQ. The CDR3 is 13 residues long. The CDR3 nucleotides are TGCGCCAGTCAATCGGCAGGGGGCTACGAGCAGTACTTC. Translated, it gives CASQSAGGYEQYF.

In DNA, the CDR3 is TGTGCCACCGGACAGGGAGGTGGTGGGTCCTACGAGCAGTACTTC. It encodes CATGQGGGGSYEQYF. This sequence joins TRBV10-3 and TRBJ2-7, with 8 bases fitting TRBD1. This CDR3 contains 15 residues. Trimming at V came to 10 bases and at J to 1 base, leaving 12 bases not matched to a gene. The germline V gene encodes CDR1 ENHRY and CDR2 SYGVKD.